The TCR beta chain described here comes from a study of blood T cells in healthy people across ages. Study observations and caveats: Not knowing donor CMV status may have confounded expanded clonotype changes. In these data, TCR beta diversity tracked strongly with naive T cell percentage.

It was with a sample-barcoded 5' primer and a J-beta primer mix that a second PCR of roughly 6 to 11 cycles was run. TCRdb re-derived calls from the 5' RACE reads in MiXCR, one entry per CDR3 protein. The data contain about 1.6 million distinct CDR3 sequences, roughly a third of them singletons. Germline CDR1 is SQVTM and CDR2 is ANQGSEA. Trimming cost V 1 base and J 0 bases; bases outside gene matches: 12. CDR3 length equals 18 residues. To note about this clonotype: The antigen is unknown.

The source is a woman aged 25 to 45 in good health. J is TRBJ1-2 and V is TRBV29-1; 9 bases agree with TRBD1. Sample: blood. As DNA, the CDR3 is TGCAGCGTTGAAGTTCACAGGGGGCGGAGAGGGGCTAACTATGGCTACACCTTC. It yields the protein CSVEVHRGRRGANYGYTF.